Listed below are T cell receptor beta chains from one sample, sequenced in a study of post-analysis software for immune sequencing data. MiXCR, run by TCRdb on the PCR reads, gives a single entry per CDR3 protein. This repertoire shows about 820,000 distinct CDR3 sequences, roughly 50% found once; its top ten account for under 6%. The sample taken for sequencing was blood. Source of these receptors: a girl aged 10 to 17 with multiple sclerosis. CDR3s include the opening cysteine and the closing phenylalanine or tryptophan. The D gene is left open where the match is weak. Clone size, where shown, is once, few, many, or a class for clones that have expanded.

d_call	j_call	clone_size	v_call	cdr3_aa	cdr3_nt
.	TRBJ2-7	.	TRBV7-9	CASSRKQESYEQYF	TGTGCCAGCAGCCGGAAACAGGAGTCCTACGAGCAGTACTTC
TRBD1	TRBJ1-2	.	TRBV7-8	CASSLNRGGFGYGYTF	TGTGCCAGCAGCTTGAACAGGGGGGGGTTCGGCTATGGCTACACCTTC
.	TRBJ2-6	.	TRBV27	CASKYAGANVLTF	TGTGCCAGCAAATACGCTGGGGCCAACGTCCTGACTTTC
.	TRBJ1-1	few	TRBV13	CASRRPNTEAFF	TGTGCCAGCAGACGCCCGAACACTGAAGCTTTCTTT
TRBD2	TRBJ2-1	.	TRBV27	CASSEPLTSGRVVSYNEQFF	TGTGCCAGCAGCGAACCACTGACTAGCGGGAGGGTCGTCTCCTACAATGAGCAGTTCTTC
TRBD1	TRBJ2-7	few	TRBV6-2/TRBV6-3	CASSYSTSGTGGYYEQYF	TGTGCCAGCAGTTACTCCACATCCGGGACAGGGGGCTACTACGAGCAGTACTTC
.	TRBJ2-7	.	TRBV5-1	CASSSRQHLWDEQYF	TGCGCCAGCAGCTCTCGACAGCACCTTTGGGACGAGCAGTACTTC
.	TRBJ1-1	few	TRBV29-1	CSVEVGRKAFF	TGCAGCGTTGAAGTGGGGAGGAAAGCTTTCTTT
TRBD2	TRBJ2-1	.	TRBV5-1	CASSSSGGPQNEQFF	TGCGCCAGCAGCTCCAGCGGGGGGCCCCAAAATGAGCAGTTCTTC
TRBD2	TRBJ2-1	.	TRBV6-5	CASSYSSGGNLDNEQFF	TGTGCCAGCAGTTACTCTAGCGGGGGGAACCTCGACAATGAGCAGTTCTTC
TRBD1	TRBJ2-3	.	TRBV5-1	CASSLAGQGADTQYF	TGCGCCAGCAGCTTGGCGGGACAGGGGGCCGATACGCAGTATTTT
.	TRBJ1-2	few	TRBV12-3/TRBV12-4	CASSTVPRDGYTF	TGTGCCAGCAGTACCGTTCCAAGGGATGGCTACACCTTC
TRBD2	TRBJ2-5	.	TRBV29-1	CSVEGTSGAYQETQYF	TGCAGCGTTGAAGGGACTAGCGGAGCTTACCAAGAGACCCAGTACTTC
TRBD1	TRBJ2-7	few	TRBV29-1	CSVAAGTGTYEQYF	TGCAGCGTCGCAGCCGGGACAGGTACCTACGAGCAGTACTTC
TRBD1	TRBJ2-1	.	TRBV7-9	CASSRRDSIYNEQFF	TGTGCCAGCAGCCGCCGGGACAGCATCTACAATGAGCAGTTCTTC
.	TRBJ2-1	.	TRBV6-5	CASSLTAAWGGNEQFF	TGTGCCAGTTCCTTAACGGCTGCTTGGGGAGGCAATGAGCAGTTCTTC
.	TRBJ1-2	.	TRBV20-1	CSASAENYGYTF	TGCAGTGCTAGCGCGGAAAACTATGGCTACACCTTC
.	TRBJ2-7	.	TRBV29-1	CSASSGRGSYEQYF	TGCAGCGCCTCCTCGGGACGGGGCTCCTACGAGCAGTACTTC
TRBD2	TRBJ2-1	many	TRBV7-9	CASSNGGLAVLEGYNEQFF	TGTGCCAGCAGCAACGGAGGACTAGCGGTTCTGGAGGGGTACAATGAGCAGTTCTTC
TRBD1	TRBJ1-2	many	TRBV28	CASSIGTAYGYTF	TGTGCCAGCAGTATCGGGACAGCCTATGGCTACACCTTC
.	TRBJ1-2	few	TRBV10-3	CAIRDPEGYTF	TGTGCCATCCGGGACCCGGAGGGCTACACCTTC
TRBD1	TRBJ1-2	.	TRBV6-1	CASSERTGLNYGYTF	TGTGCCAGCAGTGAACGGACAGGGTTAAACTATGGCTACACCTTC
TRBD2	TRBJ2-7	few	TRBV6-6	CASSYGLTGGPREQYF	TGTGCCAGCAGTTACGGTCTTACGGGAGGGCCCCGCGAGCAGTACTTC
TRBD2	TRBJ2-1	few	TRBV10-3	CASRAGGNNEQFF	TGTGCCAGTAGAGCGGGGGGTAACAATGAGCAGTTCTTC
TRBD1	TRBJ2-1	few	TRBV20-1	CSAFSGGDNEQFF	TGCAGTGCTTTTTCAGGGGGAGACAATGAGCAGTTCTTC
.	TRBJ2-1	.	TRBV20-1	CSARIAGPESTFF	TGCAGTGCTAGAATCGCAGGCCCAGAAAGCACGTTCTTC
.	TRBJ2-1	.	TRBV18	CASSPTSMLGNEQFF	TGTGCCAGCTCACCAACTAGCATGCTTGGCAATGAGCAGTTCTTC
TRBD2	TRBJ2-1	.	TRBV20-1	CSAHAGTSLDEQFF	TGCAGTGCTCACGCCGGGACTAGTTTGGATGAGCAGTTCTTC
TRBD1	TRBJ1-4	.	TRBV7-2	CASSLMPGQGGEKLFF	TGTGCCAGCAGCTTAATGCCGGGACAGGGAGGAGAAAAACTGTTTTTT
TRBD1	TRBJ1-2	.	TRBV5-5	CASSLGRPDRAGGGYTF	TGTGCCAGCAGCTTGGGGCGGCCAGACAGGGCCGGTGGTGGCTACACCTTC
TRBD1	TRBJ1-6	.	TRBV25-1	CASSPGTGSSYNSPLHF	TGTGCCAGCAGTCCCGGGACAGGGAGCTCCTATAATTCACCCCTCCACTTT
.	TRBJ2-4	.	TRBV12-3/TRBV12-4	CASSLGLKAKNIQYF	TGTGCCAGCAGTTTGGGTTTAAAAGCCAAAAACATTCAGTACTTC
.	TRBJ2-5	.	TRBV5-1	CASSLDSGGTQYF	TGCGCCAGCAGTCTCGACAGCGGCGGGACCCAGTACTTC
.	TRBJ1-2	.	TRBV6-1	CASSESGSNYGYTF	TGTGCCAGCAGTGAAAGTGGGAGTAACTATGGCTACACCTTC
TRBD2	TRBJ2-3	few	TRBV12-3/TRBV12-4	CASSRLAGGLDTQYF	TGTGCCAGCAGTCGACTAGCGGGGGGGCTGGATACGCAGTATTTT
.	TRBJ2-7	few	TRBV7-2	CASSRETYEQYF	TGTGCCAGCAGCAGAGAAACCTACGAGCAGTACTTC
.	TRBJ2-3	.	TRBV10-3	CAISESRTDTQYF	TGTGCCATCAGTGAGTCGAGGACAGATACGCAGTATTTT
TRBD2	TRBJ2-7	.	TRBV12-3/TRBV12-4	CASSLSRLAGYEQYF	TGTGCCAGCAGTTTATCTCGGTTAGCGGGCTACGAGCAGTACTTC
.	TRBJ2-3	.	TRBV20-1	CSARSGDFHTDTQYF	TGCAGTGCTAGGTCTGGAGACTTCCACACAGATACGCAGTATTTT
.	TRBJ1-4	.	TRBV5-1	CASSQGRANEKLFF	TGCGCCAGCAGCCAGGGGAGAGCTAATGAAAAACTGTTTTTT
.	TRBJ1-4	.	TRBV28	CASTVPSSTNEKLFF	TGTGCCAGCACAGTTCCCTCTTCAACTAATGAAAAACTGTTTTTT